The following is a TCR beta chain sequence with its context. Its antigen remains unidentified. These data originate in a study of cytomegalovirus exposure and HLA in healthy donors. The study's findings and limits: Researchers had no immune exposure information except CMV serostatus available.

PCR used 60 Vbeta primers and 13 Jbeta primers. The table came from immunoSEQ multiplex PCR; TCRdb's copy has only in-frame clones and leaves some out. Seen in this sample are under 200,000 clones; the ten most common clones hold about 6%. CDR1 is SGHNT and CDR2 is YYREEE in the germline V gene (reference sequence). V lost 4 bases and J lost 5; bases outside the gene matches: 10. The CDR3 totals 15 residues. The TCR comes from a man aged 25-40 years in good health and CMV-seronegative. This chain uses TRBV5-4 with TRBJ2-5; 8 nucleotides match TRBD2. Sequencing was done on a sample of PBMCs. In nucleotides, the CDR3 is TGTGCCAGCAGCCCCCTCGGGGGGGCCGGGGAGACCCAGTACTTC. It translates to CASSPLGGAGETQYF.